The T cell receptor beta chain under discussion was sequenced for a study of CD4 T cells in relation to SARS-CoV-2 and coronaviruses. Study results and limitations: In around 67% of donors, memory CD4+ clonotypes crossrecognized SARS-CoV-2 and at least one common cold coronavirus spike.

Here immunoSEQ multiplex PCR was the method, and the copy in TCRdb shows in-frame clones only, minus some. This sample has approximately 50,000 clones, with 90% to 95% found just once. V was clipped by 2 bases and J by 8 bases, with 20 bases between them. Germline CDR1 is SGHKS and CDR2 is YYEKEE (reference sequence). The CDR3 consists of 16 residues. About this clone itself: Its antigen is unknown.

The sequenced sample consisted of naive CD4+ T cells from PBMCs. Subset here: naive CD4+ T cells isolated by negative enrichment. This rearrangement joins TRBV5-5 to TRBJ2-4; D not resolved. This sequence originates from an adult with COVID-19. The CDR3, as DNA: TGTGCCAGCAGCTTCTATGACCGGGCCCTTGGGGACATTCAGTACTTC. This encodes CASSFYDRALGDIQYF.